The present entry profiles one T cell receptor beta chain with its context. The antigen this receptor binds is unknown. No qualities accompany the bases; no much larger clone lies one base away. This specimen's treatment or condition label, interpreted: roughly 18 received Ad26.COV2.S at low or high dose, single or two shots; 5 received placebo; per-sample allocation not given. For vaccine and placebo recipients, repertoires were sequenced using samples collected on day 63 after the first injection. Cohort 1b enrolled some 25 adults aged 18-55 years at a single site in Boston, USA, between 29 July and 7 August 2020. As a vaccine, Ad26.COV2.S was a replication-incompetent adenovirus type 26 vector that expressed a prefusion-stabilized SARS-CoV-2 spike protein derived from the original Wuhan strain. This entry is derived from a study of Ad26.COV2.S vaccination and SARS-CoV-2 variants (dated by TCRdb to about 2021). Describing the broader study: Vaccine-arm donors came from COV1001, a multicentre, randomized, double-blind, placebo-controlled phase I-IIa trial of Ad26.COV2.S in healthy adults. The TCR-sequenced set comprised approximately 32 samples: around 20 Ad26.COV2.S vaccine recipients, 5 placebo recipients and 8 SARS-CoV-2 convalescent individuals. The specificity and breadth of SARS-CoV-2-reactive T cell receptors after Ad26.COV2.S vaccination were assessed by TCRbeta repertoire sequencing. Trial participants were randomized into five groups of five: low-dose or high-dose Ad26.COV2.S given once or twice, or placebo on both occasions. Investigators did not know the trial group allocation while performing experiments and assessing outcomes. Ad26.COV2.S was given intramuscularly at 5x10^10 or 1x10^11 viral particles, as a single shot or as two shots 56 days apart.

Cut back by 8 bases and 0 bases, the V and J ends lie 10 bases apart. The germline V gene yields SNHLY for CDR1 and FYNNEI for CDR2. The CDR3 measures 13 amino acids from cysteine to phenylalanine. Only the CDR3 region is kept as DNA, spanning 39 bases read in frame from base 1. What the research found in general, with its limitations: Substantial breadth of spike-specific CD8+ and CD4+ T cell responses was reported after vaccination. Ad26.COV2.S recipients had higher spike-specific TCR breadth than placebo recipients (P = 0.0014). According to the authors, total T cell responses may have been underestimated by the TCR breadth and depth analyses. Comparing responses between vaccine doses or regimens was not something the study was powered to do. Vaccine and placebo recipients had comparable non-spike TCR breadth, which fits with the vaccine containing only spike.

The immunoSEQ Assay was used to sequence TCRbeta CDR3 regions. After extraction, genomic DNA underwent amplification by bias-controlled multiplex PCR, followed by high-throughput sequencing. Per the authors' processing: To quantify the absolute abundance of every unique TCRbeta CDR3 region, sequences were collapsed and filtered. T cell fraction was estimated by normalization of TCRbeta template counts to usable DNA, with usable DNA being measured through amplification of reference genes present in all nucleated cells. Repertoire TCRs were annotated as SARS-CoV-2-specific when V gene, CDR3 amino acid sequence and J gene were exactly matched to a known reactive TCR set. The reference SARS-CoV-2 TCR set was obtained from MIRA and was filtered for enrichment in COVID-19-positive ImmuneCODE repertoires, whereby public or cross-reactive TCRs were removed. Based on the MIRA antigens, annotated TCRs were further analysed at the level of specific ORF or position within ORF. Depth was the summed frequency of annotated unique rearrangements, while breadth was defined as annotated unique rearrangements over total unique productive rearrangements. Two-sided Wilcoxon rank-sum tests were used to compare TCR breadth between groups. What TCRdb holds here is the immuneACCESS table cut down to in-frame rearrangements. Part of the clones is not present; checked against another copy, under half of the missing clones reflect an unresolved V gene, and the others are unexplained. That table furnishes V, J and clone size, whereas the DNA furnished D and trimming. Here the sample has roughly 350,000 clones; about 87% occur a single time. Around 6.6% of the sample is taken by the ten largest.

The sequence joins TRBV2 to TRBJ1-2, with the D gene uncertain. The sequence derives from a person between 18 and 65 years old who received the Ad26.COV2.S COVID-19 vaccine or a placebo. Sequencing used peripheral blood, obtained in a trial of Ad26.COV2.S vaccine versus placebo. Here the CDR3 is given as CASEGSTNYGYTF. The bases read TGTGCCAGCGAAGGTAGTACTAACTATGGCTACACCTTC.